Listed here is a single TCR beta chain. This clone came up a few times. It lacks a known antigen. No qualities accompany the bases; no much larger clone lies one base away. The data were taken from a study of radiation and T cells in renal cell carcinoma (dated by TCRdb to 2020 to 2021). For the study in its entirety: Samples came from a clinical trial, in which primary renal cell carcinomas received 15 Gy stereotactic body radiation therapy followed by nephrectomy 4 weeks later. A total of 53 samples underwent TCR beta sequencing, made up of 25 or so tumors and around 27 peripheral blood samples. A total of 4,016,671 unique CDR3 nucleotide sequences, encoding some 2,700,000 unique CDR3 amino acid sequences, were found across all 50 or so samples.

From the cysteine up to the phenylalanine, the CDR3 has a length of 11 residues. Of the read, only the CDR3 DNA is kept; its 33 bases are in frame from base 1. In the germline V gene, CDR1 corresponds to SQVTM and CDR2 to ANQGSEA. Trimming removed 5 bases from V and 4 bases from J, leaving 8 bases between the germline ends. Interpreted using the paper, the time point label stands for: blood 2 weeks post-SBRT. The treatment or condition label here, explained by the study, means: 15 Gy SBRT to primary tumor, nephrectomy 4 weeks later. To follow tumor-enriched clonotypes, peripheral blood was collected serially from radiation-treated patients at baseline and again at 2 weeks and 4 weeks after SBRT. All patients had renal cell carcinoma with clear cell pathology. The QIAamp DNA Blood Mini Kit (Qiagen) was used to prepare genomic DNA for TCR sequencing. The analyses included only samples that passed all quality control checks.

Following the manufacturer's recommendations, the immunoSEQ kit was used to generate TCR beta libraries from genomic DNA. Library preparation used a first multiplex PCR with proprietary primers, then a second PCR adding unique barcodes, with bead cleanups after each round. Each sample batch included a kit-provided positive control reaction and a negative control reaction. The final libraries were assessed on an Agilent 4200 TapeStation D1000 ScreenTape, pooled by volume, and quantified by qPCR. Sequencing was performed on an Illumina NextSeq500 with a MidOutput 150-cycle cartridge, and 156 Read1 and 15 Index1 cycles were run with kit custom primers. The pooled library was loaded at about 1 pM, and approximately 20% PhiX control was spiked in. On the authors' methods: The vendor-processed data were analyzed in R, and a clonotype was defined as all T cells that share the same CDR3 nucleotide sequence. For clone abundance analyses, frequencies were normalized to the 10,000 most abundant clones per sample. Before analysis, public T cell clones were removed, and these numbered fewer than five per sample on average. A difference in abundance of at least 32-fold between compartments was used to define tumor-enriched and baseline blood-enriched clonotypes. A beta-binomial differential abundance model was used to identify clonotypes that were expanded or contracted between blood time points. Tumor-blood repertoire similarity was measured with the Baroni-Urbani and Buser coefficient, and groups were compared using two-tailed Wilcoxon tests in R. TCRdb obtained this table from immuneACCESS and retained in-frame rearrangements with V and J assigned. These tables miss some clones; where compared with another copy, unresolved V genes account for less than half of the shortfall, and the remainder is unexplained. The DNA was the basis for D and trimming; V, J and clone size are from that table. The sample includes about 130,000 clones, with 81% observed a single time. The top ten clonotypes cover roughly 5% of the sample.

General conclusions and limits of the study: No pretreatment tumor biopsies were available, so the baseline intratumoral presence of clonotypes could not be determined. Effects of radiation dose or scheduling on the TCR repertoire could not be addressed with the single-armed trial design. In blood, the top tumor clonotypes increased between baseline and 2 weeks post-radiation and then shrank by 4 weeks, which suggests that tumor-resident clones expanded only transiently. Tracking of blood repertoire dynamics stopped at about 27 days after treatment, with no follow-up past that point.

The sequencing here drew on blood, taken from a patient whose treatment included radiotherapy and nephrectomy. The sequence derives from a man between 50 and 59 years old with renal cell carcinoma. Recombination joined TRBV29-1 with TRBJ1-1, with the D gene not confidently named. The CDR3 region reads CSVTRSTEAFF. The nucleotide sequence reads as follows: TGCAGCGTTACCCGAAGCACTGAAGCTTTCTTT.